The entry below describes one T cell receptor (beta chain). The CDR3 is 14 amino acids. Germline CDR1 is LNHDA and CDR2 is SQIVND (reference sequence). Unmatched junction bases numbered 9, after V lost 7 bases and J lost 4 bases. The data belong to a study of blood T cell repertoires in COVID-19. Using immunoSEQ multiplex PCR, the repertoire was profiled, and TCRdb retains in-frame clones only, with some absent. Here the sample spans approximately 30,000 clones, over 80% being singletons. The TCR comes from a human donor in a cohort sampled during active COVID-19. The chain couples TRBV19 to TRBJ1-1; 7 nucleotides line up with TRBD1. Sequencing used peripheral blood. CDR3 sequence: CASITTGWVTEAFF. As DNA, the CDR3 is TGTGCCAGTATCACGACAGGGTGGGTCACTGAAGCTTTCTTT.